A selection of T cell receptor beta chains follows, all from one sample in a study of post-analysis software for immune sequencing data. TCRdb called the PCR reads again in MiXCR, with one record for every CDR3 protein. The table records fewer than 850,000 distinct CDR3 sequences, 30% of them present only once. The sequenced material came from blood. The receptor source for this set is a girl aged 5-17 years with multiple sclerosis. Each CDR3 is given with its conserved first and last residue. The D gene is left open where the match is weak. Some rows have no size entry. The others give once, few or many, or a class for an expanded clone.

d_call | j_call | clone_size | v_call | cdr3_nt | cdr3_aa
TRBD2 | TRBJ2-7 | few | TRBV6-2/TRBV6-3 | TGTGCCAGCAGGCGGACTAGCGGGAGTTTCCACGAGCAGTACTTC | CASRRTSGSFHEQYF
NA | TRBJ2-2 | few | TRBV10-3 | TGTGCCATCAGTGAGGAAACAGGGTCTTCCGGGGAGCTGTTTTTT | CAISEETGSSGELFF
TRBD2 | TRBJ2-1 | many | TRBV7-2 | TGTGCCAGCAGCTTAGCGGAAGATGGGACTAGTAAGTTCTTC | CASSLAEDGTSKFF
TRBD1 | TRBJ1-1 | NA | TRBV10-3 | TGTGCCATCAGGGGGGGAGGGGGCGAAGGTGGTACTGAAGCTTTCTTT | CAIRGGGGEGGTEAFF
NA | TRBJ2-3 | few | TRBV7-9 | TGTGCCAGCAGCACACTGCTGGGACTCCCGGGCCCAGATACGCAGTATTTT | CASSTLLGLPGPDTQYF
NA | TRBJ2-7 | few | TRBV10-1 | TGCGCCAGCAGTGACCCGAGTACGGGGGCCGACGAGCAGTACTTC | CASSDPSTGADEQYF
TRBD2 | TRBJ2-1 | few | TRBV3-1 | TGTGCCAGCAGCCGTCGGGGGGTCTACAATGAGCAGTTCTTC | CASSRRGVYNEQFF
NA | TRBJ2-3 | few | TRBV4-1 | TGCGCCAGCAGCCAAGCGTTGGACTTAGATACGCAGTATTTT | CASSQALDLDTQYF
NA | TRBJ2-2 | NA | TRBV11-2 | TGTGCCAGCAGCCCCGGGACAAAGAACACCGGGGAGCTGTTTTTT | CASSPGTKNTGELFF
NA | TRBJ2-1 | NA | TRBV5-1 | TGCGCCAGCAGTCTGGCCGGCTGGAGCTCCTACAATGAGCAGTTCTTC | CASSLAGWSSYNEQFF
NA | TRBJ2-6 | few | TRBV3-1 | TGTGCCAGCAGCCAAGTAGTGGACGTCTCTGGGGCCAACGTCCTGACTTTC | CASSQVVDVSGANVLTF
TRBD1 | TRBJ2-1 | few | TRBV20-1 | TGCAGTGCCGGGACACAGGGGGTGCGATACAATGAGCAGTTCTTC | CSAGTQGVRYNEQFF
NA | TRBJ2-5 | many | TRBV3-1 | TGTGCCCCCCGACGTGGGCAAGAGACCCAGTACTTC | CAPRRGQETQYF
NA | TRBJ2-7 | NA | TRBV28 | TGTGCCAGCGCACCTCCCGCGGCTAGATACCACGAGCAGTACTTC | CASAPPAARYHEQYF
TRBD2 | TRBJ2-1 | NA | TRBV9 | TGTGCCAGCAGCCCCCAAACGGGGGGATACTACAATGAGCAGTTCTTC | CASSPQTGGYYNEQFF
TRBD2 | TRBJ2-3 | NA | TRBV7-2 | TGTGCCAGCAGCGTTAATCGGGCGGGAGGGCCAGATACGCAGTATTTT | CASSVNRAGGPDTQYF
NA | TRBJ1-1 | NA | TRBV15 | TGTGCCACCAGTCATTCAGGCCGAAACACTGAAGCTTTCTTT | CATSHSGRNTEAFF
TRBD1 | TRBJ2-1 | NA | TRBV20-1 | TGCAGTGCCCTCCGGGACAGGGGCTACAATGAGCAGTTCTTC | CSALRDRGYNEQFF
TRBD2 | TRBJ2-1 | NA | TRBV20-1 | TGCAGTGCTAGAATAGCGGGAGGTAGTTTTTACAATGAGCAGTTCTTC | CSARIAGGSFYNEQFF
NA | TRBJ2-7 | many | TRBV20-1 | TGCAGTGCTAGTGGGTCCCTTTCCTACGAGCAGTACTTC | CSASGSLSYEQYF
NA | TRBJ2-1 | few | TRBV28 | TGTGCCAGCTGGGGGGGCCTACAACGACCCAATGAGCAGTTCTTC | CASWGGLQRPNEQFF
TRBD2 | TRBJ2-7 | few | TRBV7-2 | TGTGCCAGCAGCCCGAGGTCTAGCGGGAAACACGAGCAGTACTTC | CASSPRSSGKHEQYF
NA | TRBJ2-7 | NA | TRBV13 | TGTGCCAGCAGCTTGGTGCGGAACTCCTACGAGCAGTACTTC | CASSLVRNSYEQYF
TRBD2 | TRBJ2-1 | NA | TRBV20-1 | TGCAGTGCTAGAGGGATCGGCGGGAGGAATGAGCAGTTCTTC | CSARGIGGRNEQFF
TRBD1 | TRBJ1-1 | NA | TRBV6-5 | TGTGCCAGCAGTTCCCAGGGGGAGGCGAAGACTGAAGCTTTCTTT | CASSSQGEAKTEAFF
NA | TRBJ1-1 | few | TRBV4-3 | TGCGCCAGCAGCCAAGATCGGGGAGGGGGTAGTAAAGCTTTCTTT | CASSQDRGGGSKAFF
NA | TRBJ2-7 | few | TRBV28 | TGTGCCAGCAGTTTAGCTTCGAGTGGCTTCTACGAGCAGTACTTC | CASSLASSGFYEQYF
NA | TRBJ2-7 | few | TRBV27 | TGTGCCACCAGGGGCCGCGCAGGGGTCTCCTACGAGCAGTACTTC | CATRGRAGVSYEQYF
NA | TRBJ2-3 | NA | TRBV20-1 | TGCAGTGCTAGAGATCTCGGAGATACGCAGTATTTT | CSARDLGDTQYF
TRBD1 | TRBJ1-1 | NA | TRBV19 | TGTGCCAGTCGACAGGGCCTGAACACTGAAGCTTTCTTT | CASRQGLNTEAFF
NA | TRBJ2-1 | many | TRBV6-5 | TGTGCCAGCACCCTAACCCGGGCTTCCTACAATGAGCAGTTCTTC | CASTLTRASYNEQFF
NA | TRBJ2-7 | NA | TRBV7-9 | TGTGCCAGCAGCTTAACAGGGATTGCCCACGAGCAGTACTTC | CASSLTGIAHEQYF
NA | TRBJ2-4 | many | TRBV6-5 | TGTGCCAGCAGTGAAGTAGCCAAAAACATTCAGTACTTC | CASSEVAKNIQYF
TRBD1 | TRBJ2-1 | many | TRBV29-1 | TGCAGCGGTCTGACAGGGCATGAGCAGTTCTTC | CSGLTGHEQFF
TRBD2 | TRBJ2-1 | NA | TRBV5-1 | TGCGCCAGCAGTTGGGCTAGCGGGAGCAACGTTGAGCAGTTCTTC | CASSWASGSNVEQFF
NA | TRBJ1-6 | few | TRBV6-4 | TGTGCCAGCAGTGAACGGTTGAATTCACCCCTCCACTTT | CASSERLNSPLHF
TRBD1 | TRBJ2-2 | few | TRBV7-2 | TGTGCCAGCAGCCGGACAGGGTCGAACACCGGGGAGCTGTTTTTT | CASSRTGSNTGELFF
NA | TRBJ1-2 | NA | TRBV5-5 | TGTGCCAGCAGCTTGGTTCGGGGGAGCGGATTAGGCCACACCTTC | CASSLVRGSGLGHTF
NA | TRBJ1-1 | NA | TRBV5-1 | TGCGCCAGCAGCTTGGTTGGACAGACAAACACTGAAGCTTTCTTT | CASSLVGQTNTEAFF
NA | TRBJ1-2 | NA | TRBV4-1 | TGCGCCAGCAGCCAAGTAGGGTCGCGCGGCTACACCTTC | CASSQVGSRGYTF
NA | TRBJ1-5 | few | TRBV6-6 | TGTGCCAGCAGTTACTCCAGGGGACAGCCCCAGCATTTT | CASSYSRGQPQHF
NA | TRBJ2-2 | NA | TRBV2 | TGTGCCAGCAGTACTTTCCGGACTCAAAACACCGGGGAGCTGTTTTTT | CASSTFRTQNTGELFF